This T cell receptor beta chain appears in the sequencing data of a study of blood T cell repertoires in COVID-19. The CDR3 is 16 amino acids. The germline V gene encodes CDR1 LGHDT and CDR2 YNNKEL (reference sequence). V lost 3 bases, J lost 0 bases, and 11 bases lay in between. The table came from immunoSEQ multiplex PCR; TCRdb's copy has only in-frame clones and leaves some out. The sample holds about 75,000 clones, 75% to 85% seen once. The TCR was taken from a woman older than 75 with active or convalescent COVID-19. Sequencing used peripheral blood. The chain uses TRBV3-1 (or the pseudogene TRBV3-2) and TRBJ1-4, with a possible D match to TRBD1 (5 bases). The DNA for the CDR3 is TGTGCCAGCAGCCAGAGACGGGGGGCAACTAATGAAAAACTGTTTTTT. Protein: CASSQRRGATNEKLFF.